A selection of T cell receptor beta chains follows, all from one sample in a study of cytotoxic CD8 clonotypes in ibrutinib-treated CLL. Data came from immunoSEQ multiplex PCR; TCRdb stores just in-frame clones and leaves some out. The sample yields 35,000 to 55,000 clones, 55% to 80% seen once. The starting material was PBMCs, obtained after 12 months of ibrutinib treatment. Receptors originate from a human donor with chronic lymphocytic leukemia. Each CDR3 is given with its conserved first and last residue. The D gene is left open where the match is weak.

TRBV6-1	TRBD1	TRBJ1-2	CASRPTRQGGGYTF
TRBV30	.	TRBJ1-3	CAWSVRGTGNTIYF
TRBV7-3	.	TRBJ2-5	CASSLIDQETQYF
TRBV11-2	.	TRBJ1-2	CASSPLGWANYGYTF
TRBV29-1	.	TRBJ2-3	CSVETGTRGDTQYF
TRBV19	.	TRBJ1-5	CASITGSRRQPQHF
TRBV5-1	.	TRBJ1-5	CASSLATGTQPQHF
TRBV7-2	.	TRBJ2-3	CASSYPAPVGDTQYF
TRBV2	.	TRBJ2-5	CASSGPSDETQYF
TRBV7-8	TRBD1	TRBJ2-7	CASSLRGQGAEQYF
TRBV6-1	.	TRBJ1-1	CASQPMNTEAFF
TRBV9	TRBD2	TRBJ2-1	CASSVSPGTSGGVSYNEQFF
TRBV30	.	TRBJ1-2	CAWIKQIQYGYTF
TRBV2	.	TRBJ2-5	CASQSISVVETQYF
TRBV27	.	TRBJ2-7	CASSWGFEEQYF
TRBV18	TRBD1	TRBJ2-7	CASSPGTGAGEQYF
TRBV7-3	.	TRBJ2-2	CASSSPLGTGELFF
TRBV11-2	.	TRBJ1-3	CASSLGQGSGNTIYF
TRBV9	.	TRBJ2-7	CASSVAPTDRNHFF
TRBV27	TRBD2	TRBJ2-5	CASSLKGLKETQYF
TRBV9	TRBD1	TRBJ1-6	CASSDRPGTENSPLHF